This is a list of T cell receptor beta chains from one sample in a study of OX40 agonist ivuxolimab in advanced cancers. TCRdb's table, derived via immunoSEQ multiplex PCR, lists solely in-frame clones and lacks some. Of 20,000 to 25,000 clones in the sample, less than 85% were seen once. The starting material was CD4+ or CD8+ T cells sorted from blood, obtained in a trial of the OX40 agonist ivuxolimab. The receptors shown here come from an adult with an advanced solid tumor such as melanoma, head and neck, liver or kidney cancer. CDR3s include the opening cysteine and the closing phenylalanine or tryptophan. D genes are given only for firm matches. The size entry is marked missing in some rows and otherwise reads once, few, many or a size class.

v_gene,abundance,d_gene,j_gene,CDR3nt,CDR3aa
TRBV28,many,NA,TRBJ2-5,TGTGCCAGCAGTCTAACATCACAAGAGACCCAGTACTTC,CASSLTSQETQYF
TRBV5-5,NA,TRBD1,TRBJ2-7,TGTGCCAGCAGCTTGACAGGGGGCGAGCAGTACTTC,CASSLTGGEQYF
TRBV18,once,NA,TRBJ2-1,TGTGCCAGCTCACCACCGGTTTCGGGCAATGAGCAGTTCTTC,CASSPPVSGNEQFF
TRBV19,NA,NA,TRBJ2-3,TGTGCCAGTAGTATAGTCAGGGAGTACTCCACAGATACGCAGTATTTT,CASSIVREYSTDTQYF
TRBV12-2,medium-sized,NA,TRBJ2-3,TGTGCAAGTCGCTTAACCAACCTCAAAACAGGGGAAGGCCCAGATACGCAGTATTTT,CASRLTNLKTGEGPDTQYF
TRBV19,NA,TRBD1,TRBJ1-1,TGTGCCAGTAGTACCTACCGACAGGGGGGCGAAACTGAAGCTTTCTTT,CASSTYRQGGETEAFF
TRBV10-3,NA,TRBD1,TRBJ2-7,TGTGCCTCAGGACAGGGGCACTCCTACGAGCAGTACTTC,CASGQGHSYEQYF
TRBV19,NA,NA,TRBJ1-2,TGTGCCAGTAGTACCCCCGTCAGGGATTACCCTAACTATGGCTACACCTTC,CASSTPVRDYPNYGYTF
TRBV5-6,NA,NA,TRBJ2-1,TGTGCCAGCAGCGTAGGCTCCTACAATGAGCAGTTCTTC,CASSVGSYNEQFF
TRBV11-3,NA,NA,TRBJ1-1,TGTGCCAGCAGCTTCGGGACGAACACTGAAGCTTTCTTT,CASSFGTNTEAFF
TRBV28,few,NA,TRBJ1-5,TGTGCCAGCAGTTTAGATCTCAGAAGAGGCAATCAGCCCCAGCATTTT,CASSLDLRRGNQPQHF
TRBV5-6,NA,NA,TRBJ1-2,TGTGCCAGCAGCTTGGAAAGGAACTATGGCTACACCTTC,CASSLERNYGYTF
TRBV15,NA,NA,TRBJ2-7,TGTGCCACCAGCGGTCTGGACCCACCCGGGAGTAACGAGCAGTACTTC,CATSGLDPPGSNEQYF
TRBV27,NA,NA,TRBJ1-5,TGTGCCAGCAGTTTAGGGGGGGGCTATAGCAATCAGCCCCAGCATTTT,CASSLGGGYSNQPQHF
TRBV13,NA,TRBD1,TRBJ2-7,TGTGCCAGCAGCATCCGACAGGGGGCCGACGAGCAGTACTTC,CASSIRQGADEQYF
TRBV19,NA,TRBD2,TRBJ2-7,TGTGCCAGTACCCGGGGGGGGCTAGCTGACTACGAGCAGTACTTC,CASTRGGLADYEQYF
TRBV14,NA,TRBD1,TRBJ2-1,TGTGCCAGCAGCCAAGTCTGGACAGGGGTTGCCGGTGAGCAGTTCTTC,CASSQVWTGVAGEQFF
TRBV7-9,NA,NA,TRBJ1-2,TGTGCCAGCAGCTTAGGGTTCGGGGTTGGCTACACCTTC,CASSLGFGVGYTF
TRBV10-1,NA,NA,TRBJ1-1,TGCGCCAGCAGTGAGTCTAGGCTGCGCGCTGAAGCTTTCTTT,CASSESRLRAEAFF
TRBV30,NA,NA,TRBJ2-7,TGTGCCTGGAGTGAGAGGGGCCTCTCCTACGAGCAGTACTTC,CAWSERGLSYEQYF
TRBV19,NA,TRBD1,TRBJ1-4,TGTGCCAGTAGTATAAGGCCGGGACAGGGAGATGAAAAACTGTTTTTT,CASSIRPGQGDEKLFF
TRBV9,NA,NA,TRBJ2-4,TGTGCCAGCAGCGTCGACGTGGAGCTCCAAAACATTCAGTACTTC,CASSVDVELQNIQYF
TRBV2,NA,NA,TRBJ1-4,TGTGCCAGCAGTGATTTCCCCCGGGACAACCCCGAAAAACTGTTTTTT,CASSDFPRDNPEKLFF
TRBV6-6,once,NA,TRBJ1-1,TGTGCCAGCAGTTACTCAGGGGGAGGAACTGAAGCTTTCTTT,CASSYSGGGTEAFF
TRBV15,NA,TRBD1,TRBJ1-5,TGTGCCACCAGCAGAGCAGGGGGGTTTAGCAATCAGCCCCAGCATTTT,CATSRAGGFSNQPQHF